This TCR beta chain was observed in a study of Ad26.COV2.S vaccination and SARS-CoV-2 variants. Treatment: 19 received Ad26.COV2.S at low or high dose, single or two shots; about five received placebo; per-sample allocation not given. Samples analyzed were those drawn on day 63 after the first vaccine or placebo injection. Trimming took 2 bases from V and 6 from J; bases not matched to a gene: 9. Per the germline V gene, CDR1 is SGHDT and CDR2 is YYEEEE. The CDR3 is 16 amino acids. TCRdb's copy holds only in-frame clones and misses some; the assay was immunoSEQ multiplex PCR. This sample has around 300,000 clones, with roughly 90% found just once.

Sequencing was performed on peripheral blood, taken in a trial of Ad26.COV2.S vaccine versus placebo. The receptor comes from a person between 18 and 65 years old who received the Ad26.COV2.S COVID-19 vaccine or a placebo. The chain combines TRBV5-6 with TRBJ1-1; 11 nucleotides align to TRBD1. The CDR3 nucleotides are TGTGCCAGCAGCTTCGGGACAGGGGGGTACGGGGCTGAAGCTTTCTTT. It translates to CASSFGTGGYGAEAFF. The full variable domain, its missing parts supplied by reference TRBV5-6 and TRBJ1-1, is DAGVTQSPTHLIKTRGQQVTLRCSPKSGHDTVSWYQQALGQGPQFIFQYYEEEERQRGNFPDRFSGHQFPNYSSELNVNALLLGDSALYLCASSFGTGGYGAEAFFGQGTRLTVV.